The table lists the clone carrying this T cell receptor beta chain with a count of one. What it recognizes is unknown. The data were produced by immunoSEQ multiplex PCR, yet TCRdb's version contains in-frame clones alone and is incomplete. This table has around 100,000 clones, nearly 95% appearing once. The entry originates in a study of T cell responses to AZD1222 COVID-19 vaccine. Study outcomes and limitations: White British donors predominated, females outnumbered males, and clonal diversity was possibly underestimated. Vaccine-associated CD4 TCRs ranged over spike, dominating at 160-218 and 743-854. The study reported that nearly half of spike-specific TCRs target unmutated variant regions.

Germline V gene lookup returns CDR1 LGHDT and CDR2 YNNKEL (reference sequence). The V and J ends lost 1 base and 1 base, in that order; junction bases with no gene match: 0. This CDR3 spans 15 amino acids. The chain uses TRBV3-1 (or the pseudogene TRBV3-2) and TRBJ2-5; 10 positions match TRBD1. The specimen was peripheral blood, collected on day 0 of AZD1222 vaccination. The receptor comes from an adult in good health. CDR3 sequence reads: CASSQGTGGQETQYF. The DNA for the CDR3 is TGTGCCAGCAGCCAAGGGACAGGGGGCCAAGAGACCCAGTACTTC.